Below, one T cell receptor (beta chain) is given with its context. Its antigen is not identified. These data are taken from a study of cytomegalovirus exposure and HLA in healthy donors. Germline values: CDR1 SEHNR, CDR2 FQNEAQ (reference sequence). Trimming took 5 bases from V and 5 from J; bases not matched to a gene: 16. The CDR3 extends over 18 amino acids. Notes on the study in general: The classifier reportedly diagnosed cytomegalovirus status with high specificity and sensitivity.

The PCR had 60 Vbeta and 13 Jbeta primers. TCRdb keeps only in-frame clones here, not all; method: immunoSEQ multiplex PCR. The sample has roughly 65,000 clones; 65% to 80% are singletons. This receptor was identified in a middle-aged man in good health and CMV-seropositive. Input material: PBMCs. The genes are TRBV7-9 and TRBJ2-5, with TRBD2 matching over 11 bases. CDR3 sequence: CASSPFPTSGVLWETQYF. The CDR3 region has the DNA TGTGCCAGCAGCCCTTTTCCGACTAGCGGGGTTCTATGGGAGACCCAGTACTTC.